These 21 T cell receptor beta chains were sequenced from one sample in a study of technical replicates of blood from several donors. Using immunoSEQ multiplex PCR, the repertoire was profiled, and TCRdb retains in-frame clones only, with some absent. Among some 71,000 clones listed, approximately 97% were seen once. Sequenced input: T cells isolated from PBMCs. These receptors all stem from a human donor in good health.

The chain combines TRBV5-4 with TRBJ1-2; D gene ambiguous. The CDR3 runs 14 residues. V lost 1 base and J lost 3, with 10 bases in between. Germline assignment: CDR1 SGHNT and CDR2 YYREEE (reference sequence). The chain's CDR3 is CASSLWSRDYGYTF. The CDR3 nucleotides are TGTGCCAGCAGCTTGTGGTCGAGAGACTATGGCTACACCTTC. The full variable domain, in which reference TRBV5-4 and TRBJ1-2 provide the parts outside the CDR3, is ETGVTQSPTHLIKTRGQQVTLRCSSQSGHNTVSWYQQALGQGPQFIFQYYREEENGRGNFPPRFSGLQFPNYSSELNVNALELDDSALYLCASSLWSRDYGYTFGSGTRLTVV.

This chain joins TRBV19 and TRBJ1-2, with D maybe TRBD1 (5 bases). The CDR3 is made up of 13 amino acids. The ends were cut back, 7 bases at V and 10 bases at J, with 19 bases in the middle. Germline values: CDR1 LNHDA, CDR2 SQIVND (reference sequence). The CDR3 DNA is TGTGCCAGTAAACAGGAAGGTGCTGGAGTCTACACCTTC. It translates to CASKQEGAGVYTF.

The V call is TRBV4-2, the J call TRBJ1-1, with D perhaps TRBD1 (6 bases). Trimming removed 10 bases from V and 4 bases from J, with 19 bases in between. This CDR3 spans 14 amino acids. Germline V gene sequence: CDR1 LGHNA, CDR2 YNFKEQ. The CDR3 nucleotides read TGTGCCACATTACGAGGGGGTACGAGCACTGAAGCTTTCTTT. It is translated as CATLRGGTSTEAFF.

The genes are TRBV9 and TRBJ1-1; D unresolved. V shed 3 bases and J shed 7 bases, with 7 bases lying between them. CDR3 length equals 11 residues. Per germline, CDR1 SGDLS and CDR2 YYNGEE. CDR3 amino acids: CASSAGVEAFF. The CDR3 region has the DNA TGTGCCAGCAGCGCGGGAGTTGAAGCTTTCTTT.

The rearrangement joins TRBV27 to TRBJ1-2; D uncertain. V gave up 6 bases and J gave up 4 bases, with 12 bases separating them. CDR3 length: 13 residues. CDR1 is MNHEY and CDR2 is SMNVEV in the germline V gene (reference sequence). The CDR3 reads CASSVDRGYGYTF. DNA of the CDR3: TGTGCCAGCAGCGTCGATCGCGGCTATGGCTACACCTTC.

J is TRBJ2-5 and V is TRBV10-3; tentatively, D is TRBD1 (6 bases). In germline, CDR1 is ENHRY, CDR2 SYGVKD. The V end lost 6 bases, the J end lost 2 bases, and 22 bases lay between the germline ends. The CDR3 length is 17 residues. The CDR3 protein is CAISAERQAAAQETQYF. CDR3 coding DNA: TGTGCCATCAGCGCCGAACGACAGGCAGCGGCACAAGAGACCCAGTACTTC.

The CDR3 DNA reads TGTGCCAGCAGCCCCGCCCGGGACACTACCTACGAGCAGTACTTC. Protein: CASSPARDTTYEQYF. This rearrangement joins TRBV6-5 to TRBJ2-7; TRBD1 might be the D (6 bases). The ends were cut back, 6 bases at V and 2 bases at J, with 17 bases in the middle. CDR3 length: 15 residues. Germline V CDR1 and CDR2: MNHEY, SVGAGI.

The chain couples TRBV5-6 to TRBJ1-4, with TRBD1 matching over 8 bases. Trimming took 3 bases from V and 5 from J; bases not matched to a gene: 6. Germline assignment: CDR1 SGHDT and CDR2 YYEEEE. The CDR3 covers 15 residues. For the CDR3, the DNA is TGTGCCAGCAGCTACCGGACAGGGTCGAATGAAAAACTGTTTTTT. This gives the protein CASSYRTGSNEKLFF.

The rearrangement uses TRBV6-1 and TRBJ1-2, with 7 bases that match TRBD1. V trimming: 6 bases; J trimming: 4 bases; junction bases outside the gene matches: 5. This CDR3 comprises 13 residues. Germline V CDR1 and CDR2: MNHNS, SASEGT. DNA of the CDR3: TGTGCCAGCAGATCTCGGACAGGCTATGGCTACACCTTC. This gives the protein CASRSRTGYGYTF.

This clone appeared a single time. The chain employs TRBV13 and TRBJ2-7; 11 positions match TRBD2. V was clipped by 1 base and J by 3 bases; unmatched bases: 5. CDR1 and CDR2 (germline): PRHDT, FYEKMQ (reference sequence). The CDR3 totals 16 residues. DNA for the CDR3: TGTGCCAGCAGCTTAGAGACTAGCGGGAATGGCTACGAGCAGTACTTC. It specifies CASSLETSGNGYEQYF.

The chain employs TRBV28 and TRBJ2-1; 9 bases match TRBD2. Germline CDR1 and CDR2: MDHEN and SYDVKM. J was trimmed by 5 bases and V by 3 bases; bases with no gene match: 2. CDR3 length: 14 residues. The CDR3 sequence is CASSLVAGDNEQFF. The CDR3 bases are TGTGCCAGCAGTTTGGTAGCGGGAGACAATGAGCAGTTCTTC.

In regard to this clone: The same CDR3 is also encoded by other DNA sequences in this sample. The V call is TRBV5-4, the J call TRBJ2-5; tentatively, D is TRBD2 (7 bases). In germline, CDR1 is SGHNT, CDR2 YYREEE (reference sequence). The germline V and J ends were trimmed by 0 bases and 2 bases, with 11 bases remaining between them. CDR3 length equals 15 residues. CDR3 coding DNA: TGTGCCAGCAGCTTGGAGGGGAGGGGGCAAGAGACCCAGTACTTC. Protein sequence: CASSLEGRGQETQYF.

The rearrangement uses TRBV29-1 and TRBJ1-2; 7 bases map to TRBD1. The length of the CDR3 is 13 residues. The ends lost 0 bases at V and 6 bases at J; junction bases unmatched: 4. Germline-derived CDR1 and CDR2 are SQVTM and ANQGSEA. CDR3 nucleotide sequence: TGCAGCGTTGAAGATCGACAGGGTCATGGCTACACCTTC. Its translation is CSVEDRQGHGYTF.

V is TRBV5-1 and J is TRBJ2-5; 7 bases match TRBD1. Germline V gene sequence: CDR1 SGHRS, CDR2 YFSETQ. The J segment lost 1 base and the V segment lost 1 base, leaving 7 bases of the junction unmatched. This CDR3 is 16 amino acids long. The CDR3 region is CASSLLGTAIQETQYF. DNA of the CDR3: TGCGCCAGCAGCTTGTTAGGGACAGCTATCCAAGAGACCCAGTACTTC.

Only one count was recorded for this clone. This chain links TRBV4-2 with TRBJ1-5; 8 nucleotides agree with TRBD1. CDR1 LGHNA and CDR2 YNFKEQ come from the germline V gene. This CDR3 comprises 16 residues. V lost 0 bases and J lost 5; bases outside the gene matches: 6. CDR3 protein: CASSQDTGTGYQPQHF. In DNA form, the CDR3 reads TGTGCCAGCAGCCAAGATACCGGGACAGGTTATCAGCCCCAGCATTTT.

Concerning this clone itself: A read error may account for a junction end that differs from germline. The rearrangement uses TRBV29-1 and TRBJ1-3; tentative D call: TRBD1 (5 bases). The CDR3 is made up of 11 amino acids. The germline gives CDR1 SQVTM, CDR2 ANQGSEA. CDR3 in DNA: TGCAGCGTTGAATATCAGGGACTCCTCGCTTTT. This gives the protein CSVEYQGLLAF.

The chain's CDR3 is CASSQDGGIGYGYTF. The CDR3 coding sequence is TGCGCCAGCAGCCAAGACGGAGGTATCGGCTATGGCTACACCTTC. The chain uses TRBV4-3 and TRBJ1-2; D is ambiguous. This CDR3 is 15 amino acids long. V was shortened by 0 bases and J by 4 bases, with 12 bases between the two germline ends. Germline V gene sequence: CDR1 LGHNA, CDR2 YSLEER.

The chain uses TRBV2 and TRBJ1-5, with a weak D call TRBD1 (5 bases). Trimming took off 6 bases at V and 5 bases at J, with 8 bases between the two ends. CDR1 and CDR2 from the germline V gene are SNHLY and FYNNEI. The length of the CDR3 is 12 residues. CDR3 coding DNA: TGTGCCAGCAGGGACACCTATCAGCCCCAGCATTTT. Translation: CASRDTYQPQHF.

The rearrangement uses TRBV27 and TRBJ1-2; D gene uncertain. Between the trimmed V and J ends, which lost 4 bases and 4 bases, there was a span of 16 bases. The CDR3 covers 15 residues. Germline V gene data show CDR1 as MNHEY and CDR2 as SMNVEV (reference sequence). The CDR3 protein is CASSSEYRSPYGYTF. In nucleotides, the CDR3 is TGTGCCAGCAGTTCAGAGTACCGGAGCCCCTATGGCTACACCTTC.

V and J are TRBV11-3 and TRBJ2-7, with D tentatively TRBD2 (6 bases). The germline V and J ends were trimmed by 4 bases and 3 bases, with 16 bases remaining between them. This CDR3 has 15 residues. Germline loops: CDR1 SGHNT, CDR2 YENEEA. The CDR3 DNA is TGTGCCAGCAGCTCCCTCGGGGGAATTTACTACGAGCAGTACTTC. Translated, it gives CASSSLGGIYYEQYF.

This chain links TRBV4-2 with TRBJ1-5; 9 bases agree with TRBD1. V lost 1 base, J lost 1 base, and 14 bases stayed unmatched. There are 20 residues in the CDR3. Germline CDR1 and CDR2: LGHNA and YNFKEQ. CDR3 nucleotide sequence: TGTGCCAGCAGCCAAGTGATATTACGCGCGGGACAGGGAAGCAATCAGCCCCAGCATTTT. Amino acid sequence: CASSQVILRAGQGSNQPQHF.